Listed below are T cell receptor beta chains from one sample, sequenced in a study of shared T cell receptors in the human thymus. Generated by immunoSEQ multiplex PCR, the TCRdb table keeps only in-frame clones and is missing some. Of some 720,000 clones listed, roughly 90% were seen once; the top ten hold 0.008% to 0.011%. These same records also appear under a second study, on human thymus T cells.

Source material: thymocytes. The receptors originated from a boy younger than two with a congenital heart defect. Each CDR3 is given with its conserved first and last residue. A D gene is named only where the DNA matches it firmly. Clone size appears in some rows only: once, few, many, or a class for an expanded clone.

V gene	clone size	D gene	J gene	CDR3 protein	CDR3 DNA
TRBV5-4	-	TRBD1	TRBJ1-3	CASSVDRGYTIYF	TGTGCCAGCAGCGTGGACAGGGGTTACACCATATATTTT
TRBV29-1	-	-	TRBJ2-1	CSVGGGDTYNEQFF	TGCAGCGTTGGAGGGGGGGATACCTACAATGAGCAGTTCTTC
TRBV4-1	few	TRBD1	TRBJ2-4	CASSHDRGAKNIQYF	TGCGCCAGCAGCCATGACAGGGGAGCCAAAAACATTCAGTACTTC
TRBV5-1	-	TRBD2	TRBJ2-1	CASSPRTSYNEQFF	TGCGCCAGCAGCCCGAGGACTAGTTACAATGAGCAGTTCTTC
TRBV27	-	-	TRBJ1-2	CASSLKKGTLYGYTF	TGTGCCAGCAGTTTAAAGAAAGGGACTTTATATGGCTACACCTTC
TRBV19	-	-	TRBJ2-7	CASSTDRYEQYF	TGTGCCAGTAGTACAGACAGGTACGAGCAGTACTTC
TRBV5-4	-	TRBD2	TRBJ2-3	CASSPRLAGGPTDTQYF	TGTGCCAGCAGCCCACGACTAGCGGGAGGGCCTACAGATACGCAGTATTTT
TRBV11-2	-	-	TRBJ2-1	CASSLHPGFSYNEQFF	TGTGCCAGCAGCTTACATCCGGGATTCTCCTACAATGAGCAGTTCTTC
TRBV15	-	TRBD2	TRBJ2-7	CATSSGAGPPGLEQYF	TGTGCCACCAGTTCCGGAGCGGGACCCCCTGGGCTGGAGCAGTACTTC
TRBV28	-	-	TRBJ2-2	CASSFRREKSGELFF	TGTGCCAGCAGTTTCAGGAGGGAGAAGTCCGGGGAGCTGTTTTTT
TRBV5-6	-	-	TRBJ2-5	CASSLWPYQETQYF	TGTGCCAGCAGCTTGTGGCCGTACCAAGAGACCCAGTACTTC
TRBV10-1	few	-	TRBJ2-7	CASSERGTTYEQYF	TGCGCCAGCAGTGAACGCGGGACCACCTACGAGCAGTACTTC
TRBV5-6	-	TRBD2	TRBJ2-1	CASSLAASGRVRDEQFF	TGTGCCAGCAGCTTGGCGGCTAGCGGGAGGGTTCGAGATGAGCAGTTCTTC
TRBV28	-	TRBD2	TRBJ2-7	CASNNFPGLAGGPGTYEQYF	TGTGCCAGCAATAACTTTCCGGGACTAGCGGGAGGGCCAGGTACCTACGAGCAGTACTTC
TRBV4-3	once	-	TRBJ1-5	CASSQDLTRNSNQPQHF	TGCGCCAGCAGCCAAGATTTGACACGGAATAGCAATCAGCCCCAGCATTTT
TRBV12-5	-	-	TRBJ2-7	CASGLPPAGYEQYF	TGTGCTAGTGGTTTACCCCCCGCCGGGTACGAGCAGTACTTC
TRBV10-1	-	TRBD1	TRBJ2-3	CASSPLDRVSPDTQYF	TGCGCCAGCAGCCCCCTCGACAGGGTCTCGCCAGATACGCAGTATTTT
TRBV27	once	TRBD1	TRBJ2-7	CASSPDQGAYEQYF	TGTGCCAGCAGTCCGGACCAGGGGGCCTACGAGCAGTACTTC
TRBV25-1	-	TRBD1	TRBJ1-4	CASSNNRGYRKLFF	TGTGCCAGCAGTAACAACAGGGGATATCGGAAACTGTTTTTT
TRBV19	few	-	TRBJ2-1	CASSIRGTPSYNEQFF	TGTGCCAGTAGTATCCGCGGGACTCCCTCCTACAATGAGCAGTTCTTC
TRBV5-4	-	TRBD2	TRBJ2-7	CASSWAAGGGEQYF	TGTGCCAGCAGCTGGGCAGCGGGAGGCGGAGAGCAGTACTTC
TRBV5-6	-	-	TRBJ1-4	CASSLASAGHNEKLFF	TGTGCCAGCAGCTTGGCCTCGGCAGGCCATAATGAAAAACTGTTTTTT
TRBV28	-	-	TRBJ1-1	CASMRDGLRNEAFF	TGTGCCAGCATGCGGGACGGGCTTCGGAATGAAGCTTTCTTT
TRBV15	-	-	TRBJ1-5	CATSKVQGHQPQHF	TGTGCCACCAGCAAGGTTCAGGGGCATCAGCCCCAGCATTTT
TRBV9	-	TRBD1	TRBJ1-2	CASSPQWDRVYGYTF	TGTGCCAGCAGCCCTCAGTGGGACAGGGTCTATGGCTACACCTTC
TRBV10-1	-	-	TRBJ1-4	CASLSGLSNEKLFF	TGCGCCAGCCTATCGGGACTATCGAATGAAAAACTGTTTTTT
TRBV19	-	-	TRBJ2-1	CASSRASANPLYNEQFF	TGTGCCAGTAGTAGGGCTAGCGCAAACCCACTGTACAATGAGCAGTTCTTC
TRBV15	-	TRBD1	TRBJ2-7	CATSRDPGTGVYEQYF	TGTGCCACCAGCAGAGACCCCGGGACAGGGGTTTACGAGCAGTACTTC
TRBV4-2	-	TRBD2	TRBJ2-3	CASSRREGREGTDTQYF	TGTGCCAGCAGCCGAAGGGAGGGGCGGGAGGGAACTGATACGCAGTATTTT
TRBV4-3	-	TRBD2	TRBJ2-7	CASSQRLARFSYEQYF	TGCGCCAGCAGCCAACGACTAGCTCGTTTCTCCTACGAGCAGTACTTC
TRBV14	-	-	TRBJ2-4	CASSRGVRNIQYF	TGTGCCAGCAGCCGAGGTGTTAGGAACATTCAGTACTTC
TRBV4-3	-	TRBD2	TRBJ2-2	CASSQDFQVAGSTGELFF	TGCGCCAGCAGCCAAGATTTTCAGGTAGCGGGATCAACCGGGGAGCTGTTTTTT
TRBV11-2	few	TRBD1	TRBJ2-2	CASSWESGQPTGELFF	TGTGCCAGCAGCTGGGAATCGGGACAGCCGACCGGGGAGCTGTTTTTT
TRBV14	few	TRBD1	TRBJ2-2	CASGRDSPRENTGELFF	TGTGCCAGCGGACGGGACAGCCCTAGGGAAAACACCGGGGAGCTGTTTTTT
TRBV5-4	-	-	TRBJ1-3	CASSPGPSNPEDTIYF	TGTGCCAGCAGCCCAGGACCGAGTAACCCGGAGGACACCATATATTTT
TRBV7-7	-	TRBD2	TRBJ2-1	CASSLAGTSGINEQFF	TGTGCTAGCAGCTTAGCCGGGACTAGCGGGATCAATGAGCAGTTCTTC
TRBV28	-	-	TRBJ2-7	CASSLTTYEQYF	TGTGCCAGCAGTTTAACAACCTACGAGCAGTACTTC
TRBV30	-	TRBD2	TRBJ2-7	CAYWPAGGYEQYF	TGTGCCTATTGGCCAGCGGGGGGCTACGAGCAGTACTTC
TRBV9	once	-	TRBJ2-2	CASSLRDTGELFF	TGTGCCAGCAGCCTCCGGGACACCGGGGAGCTGTTTTTT
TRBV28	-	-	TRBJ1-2	CASRPSRTAFISGNFYGYTF	TGTGCCAGCAGACCTTCCCGGACAGCGTTCATATCAGGCAATTTTTATGGCTACACCTTC